This record covers a single T cell receptor (beta chain). This record comes from a study of shared clonotypes between healthy human individuals. CDR1 and CDR2 from the germline V gene are SGHNT and YYREEE (reference sequence). Trimming shortened V by 6 bases and J by 8 bases, and 17 bases separated the two germline ends. This CDR3 spans 14 amino acids. All donors qualified as healthy HIV-negative adults and had experienced no recent acute infections or vaccinations. A split of CD4+ cells into CD45RA+ naive and CD45RA-negative memory subsets was performed. Sequencing used immunoSEQ multiplex PCR; TCRdb keeps in-frame clones, though not all of them. The sample includes approximately 2.5 million clones, over 85% of them seen just once.

The sequence derives from a man younger than 35 in good health. The rearrangement joins TRBV5-4 to TRBJ1-4; D perhaps matches TRBD1 (5 bases). Sequenced sample: naive CD4+ T cells sorted from blood. Subset denoted: CD45RA+ positively selected. The CDR3 sequence is CASTTLGDGEKLFF. In DNA form, the CDR3 reads TGTGCCAGCACCACGTTGGGGGACGGGGAAAAACTGTTTTTT.